The entry below gives a single T cell receptor beta chain sequence along with its context. The antigen remains unidentified. The source of the sample is a study of T-cell memory formation after mild COVID-19. The V gene lost 0 bases and the J gene lost 1 base, with 22 bases spanning the gap. CDR1 is SGHDN and CDR2 is FVKESK in the germline V gene. The CDR3 runs 21 residues. MiXCR was run by TCRdb on the 5' RACE reads, yielding one entry per CDR3 protein. The table lists 200,000 or so distinct CDR3 sequences, about 18% of them singletons. General study points: Shrinking CD4+ clones were chiefly CM and EM; CD8+ ones were chiefly EMRA.

The sequenced material came from PBMCs or a T cell subset sorted from them (not recorded which). The receptor was isolated from an adult woman who had mild COVID-19 (a few samples of this study predate the infection). Cell type and time point are not known. The chain joins TRBV14 to TRBJ2-6; D is possibly TRBD1 (5 bases). The CDR3 DNA follows: TGTGCCAGCAGCCAAGATAAGGAATGGAAAGGGGAATATTCTGGGGCCAACGTCCTGACTTTC. This translates into CASSQDKEWKGEYSGANVLTF.